This TCR beta chain is from a study of shared clonotypes between healthy human individuals. The CDR3 is 15 amino acids. The germline gives CDR1 SGHTA, CDR2 FQGNSA. Trimming took off 5 bases at V and 0 bases at J, with 11 bases between the two ends. A note on this clone: Other nucleotide sequences in the sample specify the same CDR3.

The study ran the assay at deep level. The quantity of DNA used in unsorted PBMC replicate PCRs was around 300 ng, corresponding to 30,000 to 35,000 T cell genomes. Original processing methods: Junction-only sequences without quality scores came from ImmunoSEQ, so filtering differed. Clones were sequenced by immunoSEQ multiplex PCR, and TCRdb holds only the in-frame ones, with some missing. That table gives V, J and clone size, and the DNA gave D and trimming. The sample lists fewer than 600,000 clones; 79% were seen once. The source is a woman between 40 and 55 years old in good health. Some clones in this sample may be carry-over from other donors' samples. The V gene is TRBV7-2, the J gene TRBJ2-1; D may be TRBD1 (6 bases). Sequencing used PBMCs. CDR3 residues: CASSQGGSSYNEQFF. CDR3 bases: TGTGCCAGCAGCCAAGGGGGTAGCTCCTACAATGAGCAGTTCTTC.